The 14 T cell receptor beta chains given below trace back to one sample, sequenced in a study of shared clonotypes between healthy human individuals. Measured with immunoSEQ multiplex PCR; TCRdb has only the in-frame clones, and not every one. The data hold 2 million to 2.5 million clones, with roughly 95% observed a single time. Specimen: naive CD4+ T cells sorted from blood. The subset is: CD45RA+ positively selected. These receptors came from a man in his late teens or twenties in good health.

This clone was counted a single time. This chain connects TRBV10-2 to TRBJ1-5; D gene uncertain. V was trimmed by 7 bases and J by 2 bases, leaving 15 bases between them. CDR1 WSHSY and CDR2 SAAADI come from the germline V gene. This CDR3 contains 15 residues. The chain's CDR3 is CASTRGAGGNQPQHF. The CDR3 DNA is TGCGCCAGCACGCGGGGAGCGGGAGGCAATCAGCCCCAGCATTTT.

Only a few counts were recorded for this clone. The genes are TRBV5-5 and TRBJ1-2; D is unclear. Germline-derived CDR1 and CDR2 are SGHKS and YYEKEE (reference sequence). V was pared by 4 bases and J by 4 bases, with 20 bases between. The CDR3 totals 16 residues. In DNA form, the CDR3 reads TGTGCCAGCAGCCAAGAAATATCGGGAGGTCTCTATGGCTACACCTTC. As protein: CASSQEISGGLYGYTF.

The chain joins TRBV5-4 to TRBJ2-7, with TRBD2 as a possible D gene (5 bases). The CDR3 totals 13 residues. V was clipped by 0 bases and J by 3 bases, with 7 bases between them. Germline loops: CDR1 SGHNT, CDR2 YYREEE (reference sequence). The CDR3 loop reads CASSLGGDYEQYF. As DNA, the CDR3 is TGTGCCAGCAGCTTGGGGGGAGACTACGAGCAGTACTTC.

The chain recombines TRBV10-3 with TRBJ2-2; 7 bases line up with TRBD2. CDR1 and CDR2 from the germline V gene are ENHRY and SYGVKD. V lost 10 bases, J lost 4 bases, and 3 bases stayed unmatched. The CDR3 runs to 12 residues. The CDR3 loop is CASSGVTGELFF. The CDR3 DNA reads TGTGCCAGCAGCGGGGTCACCGGGGAGCTGTTTTTT.

A word on this clone: The same CDR3 is also encoded by other DNA sequences in this sample. The chain couples TRBV27 to TRBJ1-4; a possible D gene is TRBD1 (6 bases). From germline, CDR1 is MNHEY and CDR2 SMNVEV (reference sequence). The CDR3 is 14 residues long. V was pared by 2 bases and J by 7 bases, with 11 bases between. CDR3 DNA: TGTGCCAGCAGTTTACAGGGGTTAGGTGAAAAACTGTTTTTT. Its protein product is CASSLQGLGEKLFF.

This rearrangement joins TRBV6-1 to TRBJ1-1, with 8 bases matching TRBD1. Germline CDR1 reads MNHNS; CDR2 reads SASEGT. The CDR3 contains 14 residues. V was clipped by 5 bases and J by 5 bases; unmatched bases: 7. The CDR3 sequence: CASSSPGGGTEAFF. DNA of the CDR3: TGTGCCAGCAGTTCCCCAGGGGGCGGGACTGAAGCTTTCTTT.

CDR3 coding DNA: TGCGCCAGTAACGCCGGGACTAGTGATGAGCAGTTCTTC. Protein: CASNAGTSDEQFF. The chain employs TRBV5-1 and TRBJ2-1; TRBD2 aligns across 8 bases. The CDR3 covers 13 residues. Losses at the gene ends were 8 bases for V and 8 bases for J; bases not matched to a gene: 9. Germline CDR1 is SGHRS and CDR2 is YFSETQ.

The chain is built from TRBV6-6 and TRBJ1-1; tentative D call: TRBD1 (5 bases). Germline CDR1 MNHNY, CDR2 SVGAGI (reference sequence). The CDR3 runs 14 residues. The germline V and J ends were trimmed by 0 bases and 8 bases, with 13 bases remaining between them. CDR3 protein: CASSYSGTLQEAFF. DNA for the CDR3: TGTGCCAGCAGTTACTCGGGGACTCTGCAAGAAGCTTTCTTT.

This chain joins TRBV7-9 and TRBJ2-2; TRBD1 agrees at 9 bases. The CDR3 is made up of 15 amino acids. In germline, CDR1 is SEHNR, CDR2 FQNEAQ (reference sequence). Germline trimming cut 2 bases from V and 7 bases from J; bases unmatched to any gene: 5. The CDR3 is CASSLTGGAFGELFF. The CDR3 nucleotides are TGTGCCAGCAGCTTAACAGGGGGCGCGTTCGGGGAGCTGTTTTTT.

This clone was picked up one time. V and J are TRBV19 and TRBJ2-7; TRBD1 is a possible D gene (5 bases). There are 14 residues in the CDR3. With 2 bases removed from V and 6 bases from J, the gap between germline ends came to 14 bases. Germline V gene lookup returns CDR1 LNHDA and CDR2 SQIVND (reference sequence). The CDR3 bases are TGTGCCAGTAGTATAAACCCGCAGGGCATCGAGCAGTACTTC. Its protein product is CASSINPQGIEQYF.

V is TRBV5-4 and J is TRBJ2-7, with no clear D. The germline V gene encodes CDR1 SGHNT and CDR2 YYREEE (reference sequence). V was trimmed by 2 bases and J by 6 bases, leaving 18 bases between them. This CDR3 is 15 amino acids long. This CDR3 is CASSFSAGGTFEQYF. The CDR3, as DNA: TGTGCCAGCAGCTTCTCGGCAGGCGGAACCTTCGAGCAGTACTTC. Looking up the rest from reference TRBV5-4 and TRBJ2-7 gives the full variable domain: ETGVTQSPTHLIKTRGQQVTLRCSSQSGHNTVSWYQQALGQGPQFIFQYYREEENGRGNFPPRFSGLQFPNYSSELNVNALELDDSALYLCASSFSAGGTFEQYFGPGTRLTVT.

The chain links TRBV29-1 to TRBJ1-1; 9 bases map to TRBD1. CDR3 length equals 14 residues. Germline trimming cut 3 bases from V and 4 bases from J; bases unmatched to any gene: 6. CDR1 is SQVTM, CDR2 ANQGSEA, per germline. The CDR3 loop is CSVDTGGGGTEAFF. CDR3 nucleotides: TGCAGCGTTGACACAGGGGGCGGTGGCACTGAAGCTTTCTTT.

A note on this clone: Other DNA sequences in this sample translate to the same CDR3. The chain combines TRBV11-2 with TRBJ2-3; D not certain. V lost 5 bases, J lost 1 base, and 10 bases lay in between. Germline assignment: CDR1 SGHAT and CDR2 FQNNGV. The length of the CDR3 is 14 residues. In DNA form, the CDR3 reads TGTGCCAGCAGCCCAATATATGGCACAGATACGCAGTATTTT. It is translated as CASSPIYGTDTQYF.

This chain connects TRBV27 to TRBJ1-1; possibly TRBD1 for D (6 bases). Germline V CDR1 and CDR2: MNHEY, SMNVEV (reference sequence). The CDR3 totals 13 residues. With 8 bases removed from V and 4 bases from J, the gap between germline ends came to 14 bases. In DNA form, the CDR3 reads TGTGCCAGCCGTAAGACAGGATCCACTGAAGCTTTCTTT. The encoded protein is CASRKTGSTEAFF.